This T cell receptor (beta chain) was retrieved from a study of blood T cell repertoires in COVID-19. The wider study: Sources were T cells, B-cell-depleted T cells, or PBMCs; the material itself was cDNA or gDNA.

The CDR3 is made up of 14 amino acids. The germline CDR1 and CDR2 sequences are MNHEY and SMNVEV (reference sequence). The ends were cut back, 3 bases at V and 13 bases at J, with 21 bases in the middle. In the authors' methods: Cell counts per sample came from amplifying reference gene primers. Using immunoSEQ multiplex PCR, the repertoire was profiled, and TCRdb retains in-frame clones only, with some absent. V and J calls and clone size are as listed in that table; D and trimming were resolved from the DNA. This sample has approximately 180,000 clones, with approximately 80% found just once. The participants were between about 18 and 95 years old and came from some 23 US areas. Membership in each cohort depended on participant-reported clinical history.

V and J are TRBV27 and TRBJ1-2; unclear D gene. This receptor was identified in a woman aged 55-75 years with acute COVID-19. Source material: PBMCs or T cells enriched from blood (not recorded which). DNA of the CDR3: TGTGCCAGCAGTTTGACACTTTTAACCCCCTTGAGCACCTTC. Residues: CASSLTLLTPLSTF.